The clone carrying this T cell receptor (beta chain) was seen just once. The source of the sample is a study of cytotoxic CD8 clonotypes in ibrutinib-treated CLL. For the study at large: Mean per-sample yields comprised about 270,000 productive templates and tens of thousands of productive rearrangements.

Generated by immunoSEQ multiplex PCR, the TCRdb table keeps only in-frame clones and is missing some. Here the sample spans about 150,000 clones, 60% to 85% being singletons. Germline V gene data show CDR1 as SGHTA and CDR2 as FQGTGA. V lost 2 bases to trimming and J lost 0 bases, with 12 bases between them. The CDR3 has 16 residues. The input for sequencing was PBMCs, taken after 24 months of ibrutinib treatment. The TCR originated in a human donor with chronic lymphocytic leukemia. The chain uses TRBV7-3 and TRBJ2-3; TRBD1 might be the D (5 bases). CDR3 bases: TGTGCCAGCAGCTTAGGGGCGGCGGCTAGCACAGATACGCAGTATTTT. It yields the protein CASSLGAAASTDTQYF.